The rows below give T cell receptor beta chains drawn from one sample of a study of T cell changes during pregnancy in multiple sclerosis. Produced via immunoSEQ multiplex PCR; TCRdb's table is partial and in-frame only. In the table there are approximately 68,000 clones, 80% to 95% of which are singletons. The sequenced sample was peripheral blood, obtained in the second trimester of pregnancy. The receptors here all came from a female donor with multiple sclerosis, enrolled in a pregnancy study. Each CDR3 is given with its conserved first and last residue. Fields, in order: V gene, D gene, clone size, CDR3 length, J gene, CDR3 DNA, CDR3 protein. D genes are given only for firm matches. Clone size is not always given. Where it is, it says once, few, many or a class for expanded clones.

TRBV2,TRBD2,-,17,TRBJ2-5,TGTGCCAGCACCTTGGGACTAGCGGGAGGGAATAAAGAGACCCAGTACTTC,CASTLGLAGGNKETQYF
TRBV6-1,-,-,16,TRBJ2-2,TGTGCCAGCAGTGTCCAGGGCCCGACGAACACCGGGGAGCTGTTTTTT,CASSVQGPTNTGELFF
TRBV7-9,-,-,15,TRBJ1-6,TGTGCCAGCAGCTTAAGCCCGGGGAGCAATTCACCCCTCCACTTT,CASSLSPGSNSPLHF
TRBV11-2,TRBD1,-,14,TRBJ1-1,TGTGCCAGCAGCTTGAGGGGGCGGCCCACTGAAGCTTTCTTT,CASSLRGRPTEAFF
TRBV5-4,TRBD2,few,15,TRBJ2-3,TGTGCCAGCAGCTCGACTAGCGGGAGAGAAGATACGCAGTATTTT,CASSSTSGREDTQYF
TRBV28,-,-,12,TRBJ2-7,TGTGCCAGCGGAACAGGGTCCTACGAGCAGTACTTC,CASGTGSYEQYF
TRBV5-1,-,-,15,TRBJ1-1,TGCGCCAGCAGCTTGGCCCCCCGGAGAAACACTGAAGCTTTCTTT,CASSLAPRRNTEAFF
TRBV5-1,TRBD1,-,15,TRBJ2-5,TGCGCCAGCAGCTTAGCCGGGACAGACCAAGAGACCCAGTACTTC,CASSLAGTDQETQYF
TRBV27,-,-,15,TRBJ2-3,TGTGCCAGCAGTTTCCCCAGGATGAGCACAGATACGCAGTATTTT,CASSFPRMSTDTQYF
TRBV5-6,-,-,13,TRBJ1-1,TGTGCCAGCAGCTTTCAGGATAACACTGAAGCTTTCTTT,CASSFQDNTEAFF
TRBV27,TRBD1,-,16,TRBJ1-2,TGTGCCAGCAGTTTATGGCAAACCGGGACAGGGGAAGGCTACACCTTC,CASSLWQTGTGEGYTF
TRBV7-8,-,-,16,TRBJ1-5,TGTGCCAGCAGCTCCAGGGCCCCCAATAGCAATCAGCCCCAGCATTTT,CASSSRAPNSNQPQHF
TRBV6-4,TRBD2,once,15,TRBJ2-5,TGTGCCAGCAGTGACGGGGCGGGAGGACAAGAGACCCAGTACTTC,CASSDGAGGQETQYF
TRBV5-6,TRBD1,-,14,TRBJ1-5,TGTGCCAGCAGGCCTTGGACAGGGTTTCAGCCCCAGCATTTT,CASRPWTGFQPQHF
TRBV2,TRBD1,-,15,TRBJ1-5,TGTGCCAGCAATGGACAGGGAGCGGTGGTGAGGCCCCAGCATTTT,CASNGQGAVVRPQHF
TRBV5-1,-,-,12,TRBJ1-1,TGCGCCAGCGGCACAGGAAACACTGAAGCTTTCTTT,CASGTGNTEAFF
TRBV10-3,-,-,13,TRBJ2-5,TGTGCCATCAGCGTTAGAGGGTCTGGGGACCAGTACTTC,CAISVRGSGDQYF
TRBV19,TRBD1,-,15,TRBJ1-5,TGTGCCAGTATTATAACGGGACAGTCGAATCAGCCCCAGCATTTT,CASIITGQSNQPQHF
TRBV27,-,-,13,TRBJ2-1,TGTGCCAGCAGTTTAGCAGGAAACAATGAGCAGTTCTTC,CASSLAGNNEQFF
TRBV5-6,TRBD2,-,17,TRBJ2-5,TGTGCCAGCAGGTCCGGGACTAGCGGGGGGGCCGATGAGACCCAGTACTTC,CASRSGTSGGADETQYF
TRBV6-1,-,-,17,TRBJ1-2,TGTGCCAGCAGTGAATACCAGACACCCACGTCTAACTATGGCTACACCTTC,CASSEYQTPTSNYGYTF
TRBV7-9,TRBD2,-,15,TRBJ2-1,TGTGCCAGCAGCCCTAGCGGGAGCTCCTACAATGAGCAGTTCTTC,CASSPSGSSYNEQFF
TRBV7-9,-,-,14,TRBJ2-1,TGTGCCAGCAGCCCCAGTTTGGAGGGACTTGAGCAGTTCTTC,CASSPSLEGLEQFF
TRBV19,TRBD1,-,15,TRBJ2-2,TGTGCCAGTTCTCCTGTACAGGGGGACACCGGGGAGCTGTTTTTT,CASSPVQGDTGELFF
TRBV9,TRBD2,once,14,TRBJ2-1,TGTGCCAGCAGCGTCGCGGGGGGATTGGATGAGCAGTTCTTC,CASSVAGGLDEQFF
TRBV4-3,-,few,13,TRBJ1-1,TGCGCCAGCAGCCAAGATCGGGACACTGAAGCTTTCTTT,CASSQDRDTEAFF
TRBV4-2,TRBD2,-,17,TRBJ2-7,TGTGCCAGCAGCCAAGGGCTGGTGGCTCTAGCGGGAGATGAGCAGTACTTC,CASSQGLVALAGDEQYF
TRBV6-1,-,few,13,TRBJ2-7,TGTGCCAGCAGTGAAAGTAAGGGTTCAGGGCGGCACTTC,CASSESKGSGRHF
TRBV27,-,-,13,TRBJ2-5,TGTGCCAGCAGTTTCGGGTATCAAGAGACCCAGTACTTC,CASSFGYQETQYF